Each of the 9 T cell receptor beta chains below was sequenced from the same sample in a study of CD8+ T cells in alopecia areata. It was cDNA, reverse transcribed from extracted RNA, that served as the sequencing template. Only in-frame clones appear in the TCRdb table, and some are missing; sequencing was by immunoSEQ multiplex PCR. This sample has 140,000 or so clones, with about 51% found just once. The sequences come from CD4+ T cells sorted from blood, collected at week 0. The receptors originated from a human donor with alopecia areata.

This chain uses TRBV11-1 with TRBJ2-7, with D perhaps being TRBD1 or TRBD2 (5 bases each). The CDR3 sequence is 14 residues long. Germline CDR1 SGHAT, CDR2 FQDESV (reference sequence). Trimming took off 5 bases at V and 12 bases at J, with 23 bases between the two ends. The CDR3 here is CASSRIEGKGKLYF. The CDR3 region has the DNA TGTGCCAGCAGCCGGATTGAGGGGAAAGGGAAGCTGTACTTC.

The rearrangement joins TRBV28 to TRBJ2-1; tentative D call: TRBD2 (6 bases). The CDR3 extends over 16 amino acids. The germline V gene has CDR1 MDHEN and CDR2 SYDVKM. The V end lost 4 bases, the J end lost 8 bases, and 21 bases lay between the germline ends. The chain's CDR3 is CASSSIRRDDRDEQFF. The CDR3 bases are TGTGCCAGCAGTTCTATCAGGCGGGATGACCGCGATGAGCAGTTCTTC.

This sequence joins TRBV30 and TRBJ2-1, with 9 positions matching TRBD1. J was trimmed by 7 bases and V by 4 bases; bases with no gene match: 8. Germline V gene sequence: CDR1 GTSNPN, CDR2 SVGIG (reference sequence). This CDR3 spans 14 amino acids. The CDR3 here is CAWKTGTGWNEQFF. The CDR3 nucleotides read TGTGCCTGGAAAACCGGGACAGGGTGGAATGAGCAGTTCTTC.

This sequence joins TRBV29-1 and TRBJ2-7, with TRBD1 as a possible D gene (5 bases). Trimming left V 7 bases short and J 7 bases short, with 14 bases between. Per germline, CDR1 SQVTM and CDR2 ANQGSEA. The CDR3 consists of 11 residues. The CDR3 here is CSASQGLEQYF. Written as DNA, the CDR3 is TGCAGCGCCAGTCAGGGTTTGGAGCAGTACTTC.

This clone was recorded once. The sample holds other DNA sequences that translate to the same CDR3. V is TRBV9 and J is TRBJ1-3; TRBD1 matches at 9 bases. Germline assignment: CDR1 SGDLS and CDR2 YYNGEE. CDR3 length equals 16 residues. With 4 bases clipped from V and 4 bases from J, the junction kept 9 bases outside the gene matches. In DNA, the CDR3 is TGTGCCAGCAGCCCATGGGGGACAGGGACGGGAAACACCATATATTTT. Translating it yields CASSPWGTGTGNTIYF.

The CDR3 DNA reads TGTGCCAGCAGTTTACTCCAAGGGGGCCCCGGGCAGAGCAATCAGCCCCAGCATTTT. This gives the protein CASSLLQGGPGQSNQPQHF. The chain uses TRBV28 and TRBJ1-5, with 7 bases aligning to TRBD1. Germline V gives CDR1 MDHEN, CDR2 SYDVKM. This CDR3 has 19 residues. Unmatched junction bases numbered 14, after V lost 2 bases and J lost 1 base.

This clone turned up a few times. CDR3 sequence reads: CASTLRGYGGYTF. The CDR3 DNA follows: TGTGCCAGCACCCTCAGAGGGTACGGGGGCTACACCTTC. The chain joins TRBV6-5 to TRBJ1-2; D is uncertain. Looked up from germline, CDR1 is MNHEY and CDR2 is SVGAGI. V was trimmed by 7 bases and J by 8 bases, leaving 17 bases between them. The CDR3 spans 13 residues.

J is TRBJ1-3 and V is TRBV29-1, with D perhaps TRBD1 (5 bases). Per germline, CDR1 SQVTM and CDR2 ANQGSEA. The CDR3 consists of 16 residues. V was cut by 6 bases and J by 0 bases, with 18 bases left in between. The CDR3 loop reads CSVTLGGGSSGNTIYF. CDR3 nucleotides: TGCAGCGTCACTCTGGGGGGAGGAAGCTCTGGAAACACCATATATTTT.

This clone has only a few counts. The V gene is TRBV7-2, the J gene TRBJ2-5, with TRBD1 identical over 10 bases. CDR3 size: 14 residues. With 4 bases clipped from V and 4 bases from J, the junction kept 3 bases outside the gene matches. Germline CDR1 reads SGHTA; CDR2 reads FQGNSA. The CDR3 here is CASSSDRGPETQYF. The CDR3 nucleotides are TGTGCCAGCAGCTCCGACAGGGGGCCAGAGACCCAGTACTTC.